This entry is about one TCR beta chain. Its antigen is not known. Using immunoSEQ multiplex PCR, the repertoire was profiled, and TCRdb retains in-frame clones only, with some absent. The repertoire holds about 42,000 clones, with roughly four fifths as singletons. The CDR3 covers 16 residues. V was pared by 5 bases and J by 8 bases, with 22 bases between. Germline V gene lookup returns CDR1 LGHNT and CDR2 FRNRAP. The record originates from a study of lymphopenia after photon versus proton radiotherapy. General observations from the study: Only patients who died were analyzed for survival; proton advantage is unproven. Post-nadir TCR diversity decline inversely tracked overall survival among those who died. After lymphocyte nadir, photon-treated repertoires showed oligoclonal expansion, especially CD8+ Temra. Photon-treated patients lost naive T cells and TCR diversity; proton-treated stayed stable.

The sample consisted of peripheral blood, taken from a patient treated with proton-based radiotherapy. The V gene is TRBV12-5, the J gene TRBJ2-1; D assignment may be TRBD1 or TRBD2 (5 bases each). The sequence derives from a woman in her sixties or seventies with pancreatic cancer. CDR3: CASGLGRATDGDEQFF. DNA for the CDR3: TGTGCTAGTGGTCTGGGGCGGGCCACGGATGGCGATGAGCAGTTCTTC.